This T cell receptor (beta chain) was obtained from a study of regulatory T cells in long-lasting Graves disease (dated by TCRdb to the early 2020s). Background for the entire study: Newly diagnosed Graves' disease patients had taken antithyroid drugs for less than 3 months. Peripheral blood TCR sequencing and RNA sequencing compared persistent Graves' disease patients with newly diagnosed Graves' disease patients. A total of about 33 samples underwent TCR sequencing: some 13 from persistent and around 20 from newly diagnosed Graves' disease patients. The study was conducted in China and was registered as a clinical trial.

The research as a whole found: TRBV28, TRBJ1-2 and TRBJ2-5 were preferentially used in persistent disease, while TRBV20-1 and TRBJ2-1 were favored in newly diagnosed disease. Lower TCR Shannon entropy and fewer highly expanded clones were observed in persistent Graves' disease patients than in newly diagnosed patients, which suggested clonal expansion. The authors noted that the small sample size was a limitation that may lower accuracy. More public clonotypes were shared among persistent patients (roughly 2,700) than among newly diagnosed patients (966). Only peripheral blood was studied, because thyroid tissue, the primary lesion, was inaccessible. Sequencing and analysis were restricted to the TCR beta chain.

Including cysteine and phenylalanine, the CDR3 has 17 amino acids. Here the CDR3 DNA is all that survives: 51 bases in frame from base 1. V is reduced by 5 bases and J by 1 base, leaving a spacing of 15 bases between them. The germline V gene gives CDR1 as SGHVS and CDR2 as FNYEAQ. Library construction relied on multiplex PCR. TCRdb records Illumina HiSeq 4000 as the sequencer. iRepertoire HTBI primers and Arm-PCR amplification of CDR3 regions were used to construct TCR beta libraries. Gel purification was performed on PCR products prior to sequencing. The paper's data handling went like this. Gene usage analysis of CDR3 amino acid clonotypes relied on the 55 to 80 TRBV and 14 TRBJ segments identified across samples. COPE and FqMerger were used to merge the filtered high-quality paired reads into contigs. BLAST was used to align contigs to IMGT TRBV, TRBD and TRBJ reference genes, and CDR3 was defined according to IMGT. Highly expanded clones were defined as clonotypes with a frequency above 0.1%. Shannon entropy was used to measure repertoire diversity, and the Gini coefficient was used to measure V-J evenness. Public clonotypes were defined as clonotypes shared by more than one individual. The raw public data were reprocessed by TCRdb itself: fastp quality trimming at Q25, MiXCR clonotype calling, in-frame beta chains only. Rows with a matching CDR3 protein are joined into one entry that keeps the most common DNA and genes. TCRdb's processing, not the authors' own work, is the source of the V and J calls. The sample profile shows some 490,000 distinct CDR3 sequences; more than 10% of them were found once. The ten largest account for about 8.3% of the sample.

This clonotype was counted ten times or more. This receptor's antigen is unknown. Base qualities are not at hand, and no much larger clone is one base apart. The meaning of the sample's time point label: newly diagnosed GD, antithyroid drugs for less than 3 months. For both TCR sequencing and RNA sequencing, RNA was extracted from PBMCs in TRIzol. The diagnosis of Graves' disease was made according to American Thyroid Association guidelines. Recruitment of patients was carried out at an endocrinology department in Xi'an, China. From each patient, about 8.9 milliliters of peripheral blood was collected into an EDTA anticoagulant tube. Ficoll Paque Plus density gradient separation was used to isolate PBMCs, and no additional T cell sorting was done. RNA quality was checked with an Agilent 2100 Bioanalyzer and agarose gel, and concentration with a NanoDrop 2000. These data are also associated with another study on T cells in Graves' hyperthyroidism and ophthalmopathy. In that second paper, the authors write: Stable Graves' hyperthyroidism was defined as no progression to ophthalmopathy during 18 months of follow-up. The hyperthyroidism patients were between 18 and 65 years old and newly diagnosed, with a disease duration of less than 2 months. The study excluded patients with uncontrolled infections, other autoimmune diseases, pregnancy or lactation. Diagnoses were based on clinical symptoms, serum thyroxine and TRAb, thyroid ultrasound and orbital computed tomography. A first-round RT-PCR of the TCR CDR3 used the HTBI primer set with the Qiagen OneStep RT-PCR kit. Most expanded thyroid clonotypes (frequency above 0.001) were also found in blood, which suggests that blood repertoires may mirror thyroid immune responses. In cross-validation, a model built on a 13 V-J signature told ophthalmopathy apart from stable hyperthyroidism with just under 90% sensitivity and roughly 83% specificity, and in testing the same model reached 80%/75%. During validation, the model predicted progression to ophthalmopathy a median of roughly 7.1 months ahead of onset, with around 70% sensitivity and about 75% specificity. TCR V-J signatures able to tell the groups apart were searched for in a discovery cohort of approximately 95 patients, of whom more than 40 had Graves' ophthalmopathy and roughly 59 had stable Graves' hyperthyroidism. An independent validation cohort of under 20 hyperthyroidism patients and 17 patients who later progressed to ophthalmopathy tested prospective prediction of ophthalmopathy. The 85 to 100 discovery patients were divided at random into training and test sets in a 7:3 ratio. In about six Graves' hyperthyroidism patients, the study also compared T-cell repertoires from thyroid tissue with T-cell repertoires from blood. After blood sampling, hyperthyroidism patients were treated with methimazole at a starting dose of 30 mg daily, and ophthalmopathy patients were treated with high-dose intravenous methylprednisolone. Libraries were constructed in a second round of multiplex PCR, after which size selection and purification were performed. Paired-end sequencing of the libraries was performed with 100 bp reads on an Illumina HiSeq2000. SOAPnuke was used to process the raw data, throwing out any read that contained adapters or uncalled bases, had a mean Phred below 15, or lacked an exact constant-primer or identifier match. COPE v1.2.5 was used to merge high-quality paired reads, and clonotypes were defined as unique nucleotide sequences. MiTCR v1.1 was used to align the clonotypes against IMGT TRBV, TRBD and TRBJ reference segments. Analysis was restricted to V-J combinations with a frequency above 0.0001, which covered roughly 99% of repertoires. The TCS score was defined as F50 (clonal expansion) divided by E x V (chaos), with BLOSUM62-based TCRdist calculated between CDR3 peptides within each V-J. Welch's t-statistics and random forest reduced 450 to 600 V-J features to 13, which were used in a naive Bayes classifier (R e1071). No statistical method was used to fix the sample size in advance, and group allocation was not hidden from the investigators. TCR Vbeta CDR3 sequencing of 130 to 150 peripheral blood samples (more than 40 ophthalmopathy, 70 to 85 hyperthyroidism and approximately 17 progressor patients) is reported in the paper.

The sequence was collected from a woman in her twenties or thirties with Graves disease. Donor details come from another sample of the same person, matched by shared clones. Sequencing was performed on peripheral blood mononuclear cells (PBMCs), taken at new diagnosis, from a patient treated with antithyroid drugs. This sequence uses TRBV7-6 and TRBJ1-6; the D gene cannot be named for sure. The DNA sequence follows: TGTGCCAGCAGCGCAATCCCGGGCCCTTCCTATAATTCACCCCTCCACTTT. Its protein is CASSAIPGPSYNSPLHF.